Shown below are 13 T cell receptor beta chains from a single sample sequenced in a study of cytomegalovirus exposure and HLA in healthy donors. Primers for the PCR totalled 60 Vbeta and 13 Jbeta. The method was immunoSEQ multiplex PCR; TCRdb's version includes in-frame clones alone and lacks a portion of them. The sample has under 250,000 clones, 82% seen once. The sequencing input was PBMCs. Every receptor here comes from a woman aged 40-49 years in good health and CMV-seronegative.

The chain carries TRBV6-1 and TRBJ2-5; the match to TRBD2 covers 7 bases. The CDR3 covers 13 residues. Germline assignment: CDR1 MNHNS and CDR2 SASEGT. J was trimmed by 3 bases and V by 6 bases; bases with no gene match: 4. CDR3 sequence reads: CASRRLAEETQYF. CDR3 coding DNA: TGTGCCAGCAGGAGACTAGCTGAAGAGACCCAGTACTTC.

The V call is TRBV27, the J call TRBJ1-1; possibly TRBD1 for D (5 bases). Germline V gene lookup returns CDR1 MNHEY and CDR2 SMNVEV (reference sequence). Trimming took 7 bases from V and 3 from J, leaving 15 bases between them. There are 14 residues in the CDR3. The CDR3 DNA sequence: TGTGCCAGCAACAAGGGGATGGGTTACACTGAAGCTTTCTTT. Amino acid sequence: CASNKGMGYTEAFF.

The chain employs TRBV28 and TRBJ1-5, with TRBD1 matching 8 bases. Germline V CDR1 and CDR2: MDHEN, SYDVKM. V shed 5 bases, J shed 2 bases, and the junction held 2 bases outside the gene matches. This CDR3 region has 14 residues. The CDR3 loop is CASSATGGNQPQHF. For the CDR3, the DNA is TGTGCCAGCAGTGCGACAGGGGGCAATCAGCCCCAGCATTTT.

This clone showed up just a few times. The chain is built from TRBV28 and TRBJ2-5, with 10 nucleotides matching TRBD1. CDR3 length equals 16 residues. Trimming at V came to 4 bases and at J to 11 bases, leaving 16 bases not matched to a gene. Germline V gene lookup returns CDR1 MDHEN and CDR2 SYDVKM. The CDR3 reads CASSSQPGQGIRGQYF. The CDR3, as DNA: TGTGCCAGCAGTTCGCAACCGGGACAGGGGATACGAGGGCAGTACTTC.

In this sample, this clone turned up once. This chain's CDR3 is CASSPGHSTDTQYF. The CDR3 DNA reads TGTGCCAGCAGTCCGGGACACTCCACAGATACGCAGTATTTT. V usage is TRBV2 and J usage is TRBJ2-3; possibly TRBD1 for D (6 bases). Germline V gives CDR1 SNHLY, CDR2 FYNNEI. Trimming stripped 5 bases from V and 2 bases from J, with 11 bases between. The CDR3 is 14 residues long.

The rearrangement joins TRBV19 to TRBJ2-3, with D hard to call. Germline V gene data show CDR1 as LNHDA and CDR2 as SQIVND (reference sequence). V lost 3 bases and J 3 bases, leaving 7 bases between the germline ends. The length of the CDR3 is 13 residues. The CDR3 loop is CASSISLTDTQYF. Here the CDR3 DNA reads TGTGCCAGTAGTATTAGTTTAACAGATACGCAGTATTTT.

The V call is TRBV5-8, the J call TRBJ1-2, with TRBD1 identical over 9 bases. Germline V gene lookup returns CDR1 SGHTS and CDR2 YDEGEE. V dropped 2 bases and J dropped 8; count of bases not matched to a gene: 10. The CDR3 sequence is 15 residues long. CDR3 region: CASSLTGTGFRGYTF. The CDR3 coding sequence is TGTGCCAGCAGCTTAACCGGGACAGGGTTTAGGGGCTACACCTTC.

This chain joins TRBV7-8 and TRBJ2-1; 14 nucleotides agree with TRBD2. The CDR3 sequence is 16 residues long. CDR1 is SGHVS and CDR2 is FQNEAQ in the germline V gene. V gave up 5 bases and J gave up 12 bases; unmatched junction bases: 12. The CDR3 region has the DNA TGTGCCAGCAGCCCGAGACTAGCGGGAGGGCCCCTAGGGCAGTTCTTC. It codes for CASSPRLAGGPLGQFF. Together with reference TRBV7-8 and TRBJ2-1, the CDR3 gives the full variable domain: GAGVSQSPRYKVAKRGQDVALRCDPISGHVSLFWYQQALGQGPEFLTYFQNEAQLDKSGLPSDRFFAERPEGSVSTLKIQRTQQEDSAVYLCASSPRLAGGPLGQFFGPGTRLTVL.

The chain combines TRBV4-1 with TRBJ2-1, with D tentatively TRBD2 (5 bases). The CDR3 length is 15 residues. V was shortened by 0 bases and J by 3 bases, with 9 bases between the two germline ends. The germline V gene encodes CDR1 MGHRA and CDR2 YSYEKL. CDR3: CASSQDLGGYNEQFF. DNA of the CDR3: TGCGCCAGCAGCCAAGATCTAGGAGGCTACAATGAGCAGTTCTTC.

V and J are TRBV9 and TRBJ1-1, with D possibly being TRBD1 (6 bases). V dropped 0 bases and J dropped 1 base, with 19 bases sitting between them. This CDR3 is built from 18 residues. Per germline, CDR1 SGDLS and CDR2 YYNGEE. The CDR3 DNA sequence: TGTGCCAGCAGCGTAGATCACGGGGGGCGAATGGGGAACACTGAAGCTTTCTTT. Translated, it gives CASSVDHGGRMGNTEAFF.

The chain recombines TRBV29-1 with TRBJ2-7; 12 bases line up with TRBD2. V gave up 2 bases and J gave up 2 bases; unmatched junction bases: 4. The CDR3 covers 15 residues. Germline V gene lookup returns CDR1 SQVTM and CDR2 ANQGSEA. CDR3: CSVEMTSGSAYEQYF. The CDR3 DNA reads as TGCAGCGTTGAAATGACTAGCGGGAGTGCCTACGAGCAGTACTTC.

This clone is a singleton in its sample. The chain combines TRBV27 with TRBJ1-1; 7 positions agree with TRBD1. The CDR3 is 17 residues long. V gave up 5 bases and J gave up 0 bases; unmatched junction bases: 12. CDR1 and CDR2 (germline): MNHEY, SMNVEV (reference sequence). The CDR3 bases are TGTGCCAGCAGTCCCTGGGGGGACAGCGTGTTGAACACTGAAGCTTTCTTT. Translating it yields CASSPWGDSVLNTEAFF.

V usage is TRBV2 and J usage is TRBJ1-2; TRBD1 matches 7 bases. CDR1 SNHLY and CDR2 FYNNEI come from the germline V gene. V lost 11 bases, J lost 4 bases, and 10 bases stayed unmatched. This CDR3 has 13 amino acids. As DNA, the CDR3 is TGTGCCGGATCACAGGGGTTGGGCTATGGCTACACCTTC. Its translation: CAGSQGLGYGYTF.